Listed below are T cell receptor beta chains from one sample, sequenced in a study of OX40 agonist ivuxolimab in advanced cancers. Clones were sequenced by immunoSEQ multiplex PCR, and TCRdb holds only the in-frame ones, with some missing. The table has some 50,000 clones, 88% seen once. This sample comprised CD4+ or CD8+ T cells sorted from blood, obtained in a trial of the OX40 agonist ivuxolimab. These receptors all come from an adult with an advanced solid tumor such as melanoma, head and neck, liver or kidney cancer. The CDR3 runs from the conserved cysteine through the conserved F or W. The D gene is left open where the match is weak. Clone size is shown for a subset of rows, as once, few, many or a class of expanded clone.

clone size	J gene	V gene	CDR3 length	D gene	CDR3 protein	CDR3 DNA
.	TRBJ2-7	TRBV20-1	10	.	CSATRDEQYF	TGCAGTGCTACCCGGGACGAGCAGTACTTC
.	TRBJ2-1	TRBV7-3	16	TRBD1	CASSLTFTGDNNEQFF	TGTGCCAGCAGCTTAACGTTTACAGGGGACAACAATGAGCAGTTCTTC
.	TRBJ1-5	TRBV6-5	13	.	CASTGSQSQPQHF	TGTGCCAGCACCGGGTCGCAGAGTCAGCCCCAGCATTTT
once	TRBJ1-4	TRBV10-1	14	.	CASSGEGTNEKLFF	TGCGCCAGCAGTGGTGAGGGAACTAATGAAAAACTGTTTTTT
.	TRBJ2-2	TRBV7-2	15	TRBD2	CASSLGRGMGGELFF	TGTGCCAGCAGCTTAGGGCGGGGGATGGGCGGGGAGCTGTTTTTT
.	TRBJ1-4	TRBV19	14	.	CASSYQGPGEKLFF	TGTGCCAGTAGTTACCAGGGGCCGGGTGAAAAACTGTTTTTT
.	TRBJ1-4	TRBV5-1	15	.	CASSRQGLSNEKLFF	TGCGCCAGCAGCAGACAAGGGCTTTCTAATGAAAAACTGTTTTTT
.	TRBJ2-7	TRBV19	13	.	CASSSLGVGEQYF	TGTGCCAGCTCCAGTTTGGGGGTGGGGGAGCAGTACTTC
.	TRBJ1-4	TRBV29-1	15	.	CSVSYGGDVGEKLFF	TGCAGCGTTAGCTACGGGGGCGACGTTGGAGAAAAACTGTTTTTT
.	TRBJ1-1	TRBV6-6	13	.	CASSTARDTEAFF	TGTGCCAGCAGTACGGCAAGGGACACTGAAGCTTTCTTT
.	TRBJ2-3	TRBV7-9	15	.	CAIPLREAGTDTQYF	TGTGCCATCCCTCTCAGGGAGGCAGGCACAGATACGCAGTATTTT
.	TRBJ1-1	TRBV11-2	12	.	CASSYEGEGAFF	TGTGCCAGCAGCTATGAAGGGGAGGGCGCTTTCTTT
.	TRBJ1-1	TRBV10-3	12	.	CAIGLRNTEAFF	TGTGCCATCGGACTCAGGAACACTGAAGCTTTCTTT
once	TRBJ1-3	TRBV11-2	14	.	CASSLSGAGNTIYF	TGTGCCAGCAGCTTATCAGGGGCTGGAAACACCATATATTTT
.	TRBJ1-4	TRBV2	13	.	CASSEDRNEKLFF	TGTGCCAGCAGTGAGGACCGAAATGAAAAACTGTTTTTT
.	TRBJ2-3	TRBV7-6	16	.	CASSSQTGTGTDTQYF	TGTGCCAGCAGCTCTCAGACAGGAACCGGCACAGATACGCAGTATTTT
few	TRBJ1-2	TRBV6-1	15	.	CASSEQLGGNYGYTF	TGTGCCAGCAGTGAACAGTTAGGAGGGAACTATGGCTACACCTTC
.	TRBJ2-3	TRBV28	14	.	CASSNRVSTDTQYF	TGTGCCAGCAGTAACAGGGTTTCCACAGATACGCAGTATTTT
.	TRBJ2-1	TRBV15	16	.	CATSRDWGSTYNEQFF	TGTGCCACCAGCAGAGATTGGGGATCCACCTACAATGAGCAGTTCTTC
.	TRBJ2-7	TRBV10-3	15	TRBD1	CAISRGQGGSYEQYF	TGTGCCATCTCTCGGGGACAGGGAGGATCCTACGAGCAGTACTTC
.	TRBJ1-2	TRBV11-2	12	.	CASSLGTGGYTF	TGTGCCAGCAGCTTAGGAACGGGGGGCTACACCTTC
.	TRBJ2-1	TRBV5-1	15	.	CASRGDRQQYNEQFF	TGCGCCAGTCGGGGGGACAGGCAACAATACAATGAGCAGTTCTTC
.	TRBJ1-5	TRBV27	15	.	CASSSMGGTVRPQHF	TGTGCCAGCAGTTCTATGGGGGGCACAGTTCGTCCCCAGCATTTT
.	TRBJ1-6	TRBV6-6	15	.	CASSRTSVNNSPLHF	TGTGCCAGCAGCCGAACCAGCGTGAATAATTCACCCCTCCACTTT
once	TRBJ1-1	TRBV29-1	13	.	CSVDGDKLAEAFF	TGCAGCGTTGACGGGGATAAGTTGGCTGAAGCTTTCTTT
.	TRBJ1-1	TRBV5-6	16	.	CASSSNPTAMNTEAFF	TGTGCCAGCAGCTCCAACCCGACAGCGATGAACACTGAAGCTTTCTTT
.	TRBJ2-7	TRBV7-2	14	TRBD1	CASSLGETGGGQYF	TGTGCCAGCAGCTTAGGAGAGACAGGGGGCGGGCAGTACTTC
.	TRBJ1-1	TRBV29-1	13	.	CSVAQKMNTEAFF	TGCAGCGTTGCACAGAAGATGAACACTGAAGCTTTCTTT
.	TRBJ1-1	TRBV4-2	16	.	CASSQDRSAGTTEAFF	TGTGCCAGCAGCCAAGATCGTAGTGCAGGGACAACTGAAGCTTTCTTT
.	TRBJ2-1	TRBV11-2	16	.	CASSLGQRISYNEQFF	TGTGCCAGCAGCTTAGGACAGAGGATCTCCTACAATGAGCAGTTCTTC
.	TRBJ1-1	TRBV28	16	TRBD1	CASSTPGTGYYTEAFF	TGTGCCAGCAGTACACCCGGGACAGGGTATTATACTGAAGCTTTCTTT
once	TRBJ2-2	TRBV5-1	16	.	CASSLGTAANTGELFF	TGCGCCAGCAGCTTGGGGACAGCTGCGAACACCGGGGAGCTGTTTTTT
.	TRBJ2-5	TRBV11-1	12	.	CASSLDRETQYF	TGTGCCAGCAGCCTAGACCGAGAGACCCAGTACTTC
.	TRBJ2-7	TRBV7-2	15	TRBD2	CASSLTASGGYEQYF	TGTGCCAGCAGCTTGACGGCTAGCGGGGGCTACGAGCAGTACTTC
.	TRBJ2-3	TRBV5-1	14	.	CASSIGYGTDTQYF	TGCGCCAGCAGCATTGGCTACGGCACAGATACGCAGTATTTT
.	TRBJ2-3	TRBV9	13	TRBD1	CASSPWGQAVQYF	TGTGCCAGCAGCCCCTGGGGACAGGCCGTGCAGTATTTT
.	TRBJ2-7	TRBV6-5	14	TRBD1	CASTSQGVGYEQYF	TGTGCCAGCACTTCCCAGGGGGTGGGATACGAGCAGTACTTC
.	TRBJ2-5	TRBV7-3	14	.	CASSLAGAGETQYF	TGTGCCAGCAGCTTAGCGGGGGCCGGAGAGACCCAGTACTTC
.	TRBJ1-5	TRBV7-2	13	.	CASSLDRRRPQHF	TGTGCCAGCAGCCTAGACCGACGTAGACCCCAGCATTTT